This T cell receptor beta chain was captured in a study of graft-versus-host responses after intestinal transplantation. About the research overall: Isolated intestinal, liver-intestinal, or multivisceral transplants were what recipients had. Every recipient underwent anti-thymocyte globulin induction, then tacrolimus and steroids for roughly 3 years.

Findings of the study overall: After transplant, early declines in HvG clones were associated with peak levels of circulating GvH clones. Allografts of one patient group, those with graft-donor T cell macrochimerism, had high graft-versus-host to host-versus-graft clonal ratios.

This CDR3 is built from 12 residues. Trimming left V 8 bases short and J 0 bases short, with 7 bases between. CDR1 MNHNY and CDR2 SVGAGI come from the germline V gene (reference sequence). Sequencing was performed with immunoSEQ multiplex PCR; in TCRdb, only in-frame clones are kept and a portion is missing. The data contain fewer than 85,000 clones, approximately 80% of them singletons. Concerning this clone itself: Its antigen remains unknown.

The source was unstimulated CD4+ T cells sorted from spleen or lymph node cells, collected before transplant. The chain recombines TRBV6-6 with TRBJ1-2; D gene uncertain. This receptor was obtained from a human donor who was the organ donor for an intestinal transplant. CDR3 in amino acids: CASSTANYGYTF. The CDR3 nucleotides read TGTGCCAGCTCAACAGCTAACTATGGCTACACCTTC.